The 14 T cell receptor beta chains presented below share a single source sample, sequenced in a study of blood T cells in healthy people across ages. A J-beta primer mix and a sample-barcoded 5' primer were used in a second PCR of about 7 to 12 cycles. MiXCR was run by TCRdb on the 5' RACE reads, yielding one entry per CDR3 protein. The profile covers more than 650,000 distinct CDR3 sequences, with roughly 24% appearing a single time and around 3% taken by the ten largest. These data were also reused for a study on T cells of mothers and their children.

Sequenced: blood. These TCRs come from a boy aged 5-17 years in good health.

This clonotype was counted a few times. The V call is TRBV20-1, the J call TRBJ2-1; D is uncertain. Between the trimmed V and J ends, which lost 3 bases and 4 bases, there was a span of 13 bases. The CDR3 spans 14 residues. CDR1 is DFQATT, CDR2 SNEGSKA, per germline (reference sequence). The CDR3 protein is CSASLRALYNEQFF. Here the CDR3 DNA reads TGCAGTGCTAGTCTACGGGCGCTATACAATGAGCAGTTCTTC.

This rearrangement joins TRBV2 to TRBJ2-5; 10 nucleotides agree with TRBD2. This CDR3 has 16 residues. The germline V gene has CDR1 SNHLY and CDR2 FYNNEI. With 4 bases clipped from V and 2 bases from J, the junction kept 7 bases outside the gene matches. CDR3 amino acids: CASSGPLAGVQETQYF. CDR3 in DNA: TGTGCCAGCAGTGGCCCGCTAGCGGGGGTGCAAGAGACCCAGTACTTC.

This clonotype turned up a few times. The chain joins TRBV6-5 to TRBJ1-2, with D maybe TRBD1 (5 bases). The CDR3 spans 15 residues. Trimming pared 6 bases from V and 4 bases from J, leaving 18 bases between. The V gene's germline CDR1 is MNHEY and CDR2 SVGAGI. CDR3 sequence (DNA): TGTGCCAGCAGCTTTGGGACCTCCACGGGCTATGGCTACACCTTC. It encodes CASSFGTSTGYGYTF.

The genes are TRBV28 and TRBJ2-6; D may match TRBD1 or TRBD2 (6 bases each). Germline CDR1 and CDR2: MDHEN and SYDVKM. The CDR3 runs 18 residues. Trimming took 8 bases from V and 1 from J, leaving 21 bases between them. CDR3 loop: CASWPGVRGLSGANVLTF. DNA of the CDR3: TGTGCCAGCTGGCCCGGGGTCAGGGGACTTTCTGGGGCCAACGTCCTGACTTTC.

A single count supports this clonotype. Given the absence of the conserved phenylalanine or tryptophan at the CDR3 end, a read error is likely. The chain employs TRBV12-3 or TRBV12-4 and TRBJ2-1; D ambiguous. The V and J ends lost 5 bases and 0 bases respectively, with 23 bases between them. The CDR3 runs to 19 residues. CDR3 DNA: TGTGCCAGCAGTGCCTTTGACCCTACCGGCATCAGCTCCTACAATGAGCAGTTCTCC. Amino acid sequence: CASSAFDPTGISSYNEQFS.

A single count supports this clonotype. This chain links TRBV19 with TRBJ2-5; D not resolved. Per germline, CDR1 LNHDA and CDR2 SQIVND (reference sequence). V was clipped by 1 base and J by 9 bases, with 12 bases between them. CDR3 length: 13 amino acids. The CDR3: CASSIGPGGSQYF. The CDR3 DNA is TGTGCCAGTAGTATAGGCCCAGGTGGGTCCCAGTACTTC.

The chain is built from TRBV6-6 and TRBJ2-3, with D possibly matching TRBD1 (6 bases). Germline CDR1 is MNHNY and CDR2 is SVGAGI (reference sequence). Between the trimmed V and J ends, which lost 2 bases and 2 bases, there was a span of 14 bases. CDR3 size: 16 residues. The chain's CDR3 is CASSYHRVSVTDTQYF. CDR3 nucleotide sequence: TGTGCCAGCAGTTACCACAGGGTTTCCGTCACAGATACGCAGTATTTT.

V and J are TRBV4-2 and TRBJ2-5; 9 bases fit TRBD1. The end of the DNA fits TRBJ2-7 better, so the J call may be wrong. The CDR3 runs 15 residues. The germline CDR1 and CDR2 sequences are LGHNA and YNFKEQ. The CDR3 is CASSQDQGQGYEQYF. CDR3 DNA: TGTGCCAGCAGCCAAGATCAGGGACAGGGTTACGAGCAGTACTTC.

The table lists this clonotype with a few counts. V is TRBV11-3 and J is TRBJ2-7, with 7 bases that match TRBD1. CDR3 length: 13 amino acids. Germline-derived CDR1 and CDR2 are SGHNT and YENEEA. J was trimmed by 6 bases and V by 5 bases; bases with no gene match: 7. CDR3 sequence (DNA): TGTGCCAGCAGCACAGGGACAGTAGGCGAGCAGTACTTC. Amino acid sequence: CASSTGTVGEQYF.

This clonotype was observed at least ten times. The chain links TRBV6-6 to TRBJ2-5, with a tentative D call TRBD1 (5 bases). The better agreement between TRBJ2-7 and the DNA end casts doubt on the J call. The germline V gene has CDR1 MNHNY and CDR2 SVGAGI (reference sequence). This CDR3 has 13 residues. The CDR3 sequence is CASSYRQGYEQYF. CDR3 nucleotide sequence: TGTGCCAGCAGTTATCGCCAGGGTTACGAGCAGTACTTC.

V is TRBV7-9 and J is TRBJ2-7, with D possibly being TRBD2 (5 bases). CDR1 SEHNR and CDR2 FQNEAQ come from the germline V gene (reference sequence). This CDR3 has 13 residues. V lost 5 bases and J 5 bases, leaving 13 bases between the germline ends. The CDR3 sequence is CASSPELEDEQYF. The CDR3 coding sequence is TGTGCCAGCAGCCCCGAACTAGAGGACGAGCAGTACTTC.

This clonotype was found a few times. CDR3 residues: CASSHASSGRHEQFF. The CDR3 DNA follows: TGTGCCAGCAGCCACGCGTCTAGCGGGCGGCATGAGCAGTTCTTC. The chain combines TRBV7-3 with TRBJ2-1; 8 nucleotides agree with TRBD2. After removal of 5 bases from V and 8 bases from J, the junction contained 11 bases not matched to a gene. Germline values: CDR1 SGHTA, CDR2 FQGTGA. This CDR3 is 15 amino acids long.

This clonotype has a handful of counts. CDR3 loop: CASSLSRAGYGYTF. The CDR3 nucleotides read TGTGCCAGCAGCTTAAGCAGGGCAGGCTATGGCTACACCTTC. J is TRBJ1-2 and V is TRBV7-6; a weak D match, TRBD1 (5 bases). This CDR3 has 14 amino acids. In germline, CDR1 is SGHVS, CDR2 FNYEAQ. V lost 2 bases to trimming and J lost 4 bases, with 11 bases between them.

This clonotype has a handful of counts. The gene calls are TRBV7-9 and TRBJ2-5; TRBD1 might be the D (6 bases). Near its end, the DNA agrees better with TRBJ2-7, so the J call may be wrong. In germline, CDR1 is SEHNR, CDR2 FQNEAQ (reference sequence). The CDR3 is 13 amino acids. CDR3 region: CASTGTLAYEQYF. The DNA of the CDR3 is TGTGCCAGCACCGGGACATTAGCCTACGAGCAGTACTTC.